Below, 3 T cell receptor beta chains from the same sample are listed, as sequenced in a study of T-cell memory formation after mild COVID-19 (dated by TCRdb to the early 2020s). The method was 5' RACE. This sample was sequenced with an Illumina NovaSeq 6000. TCRdb cleaned the public reads at Q25 with fastp, built clones with MiXCR and kept in-frame beta chains. For every CDR3 protein sequence, its rows merge into one entry that carries the most common genes and DNA. The sample records 300,000 to 400,000 distinct CDR3 sequences, more than 15% of which are singletons. The top ten constitute around 20% of the sample. Sequencing input: PBMCs or a T cell subset sorted from them (not recorded which). Receptor source: a man between 18 and 35 years old who had mild COVID-19 (a few samples of this study predate the infection). The sample titles of this study are shuffled in the database, so cell type and time point are left out; the donor was told from shared clones.

The sample holds a few counts of this clonotype. The chain recombines TRBV4-3 with TRBJ2-7, with 7 bases matching TRBD1. The V gene end was trimmed by 0 bases and the J gene end by 5 bases; junction bases not matched to a gene: 7. The CDR3 spans 15 residues. Germline V gene sequence: CDR1 LGHNA, CDR2 YSLEER. The CDR3 bases are TGCGCCAGCAGCCAAGACCTACAGGGGTTCAACGAGCAGTACTTC. Amino acids: CASSQDLQGFNEQYF.

J is TRBJ2-7 and V is TRBV6-5; D is undetermined. The V gene lost 0 bases and the J gene lost 3 bases, with 12 bases spanning the gap. The germline gives CDR1 MNHEY, CDR2 SVGAGI. The CDR3 sequence is 15 residues long. Here the CDR3 DNA reads TGTGCCAGCAGTTACTCCGGTACACGAAACTACGAGCAGTACTTC. Translated, it gives CASSYSGTRNYEQYF.

This clonotype was detected ten times or more. This chain connects TRBV5-1 to TRBJ2-7; TRBD1 matches at 8 bases. Per the germline V gene, CDR1 is SGHRS and CDR2 is YFSETQ. With 4 bases clipped from V and 3 bases from J, the junction kept 6 bases outside the gene matches. There are 14 residues in the CDR3. CDR3 sequence: CASSGGTGYYEQYF. The DNA of the CDR3 is TGCGCCAGCAGCGGGGGGACAGGCTACTACGAGCAGTACTTC.